Shown below are 26 T cell receptor beta chains from a single sample sequenced in a study of tumor-infiltrating lymphocytes in primary liver carcinoma. Starting from approximately 0.45 ug of total RNA, TCR beta cDNA was produced with a primer in the constant region. Slightly modified ARM-PCR, run as three nested multiplex PCR rounds, produced the TCR beta libraries. The study ran its first two PCR rounds for nine to ten cycles each, using TRBV1-TRBV30 forward primers and a C-beta reverse primer. TCRdb re-called the multiplex PCR reads with MiXCR, one entry per CDR3 protein. The data contain around 80,000 distinct CDR3 sequences, roughly 69% of them singletons. Co-extracted RNA and DNA came from roughly 20-30 mg of unsorted bulk tissue. What was sequenced was tumor-adjacent normal liver tissue. These TCRs come from a man aged 40-50 years with primary liver carcinoma and hepatitis B virus infection.

Comments on this clonotype: Since no conserved phenylalanine or tryptophan closes the CDR3, a read error is the likely cause. V usage is TRBV10-3 and J usage is TRBJ2-1; D might be TRBD2 (6 bases). The V gene lost 11 bases and the J gene lost 0 bases, with 23 bases spanning the gap. From germline, CDR1 is ENHRY and CDR2 SYGVKD. The CDR3 is made up of 17 amino acids. The CDR3 loop is CAVARGTVFSSYNEQFL. CDR3 nucleotide sequence: TGTGCCGTAGCTAGAGGGACTGTTTTTAGCTCCTACAATGAGCAGTTCTTG.

On this clonotype itself: The junction shows a germline mismatch at one end, possibly a read error. The chain carries TRBV4-2 and TRBJ2-5; D gene unclear. This CDR3 is 14 amino acids long. Germline assignment: CDR1 LGHNA and CDR2 YNFKEQ. CDR3 sequence (DNA): TGTGCCAGCAGCTCCTTTTTGTCCGCGGAGACCCAATACTTC. Its translation is CASSSFLSAETQYF.

The sample holds many counts of this clonotype. V gene TRBV5-1 combines with J gene TRBJ2-3, with D possibly TRBD1 on 6 matching bases. With 1 base removed from V and 0 bases from J, the gap between germline ends came to 12 bases. Germline V gene sequence: CDR1 SGHRS, CDR2 YFSETQ. The CDR3 totals 16 residues. CDR3 residues: CASSLNGRGSTDTQYF. The CDR3 bases are TGCGCCAGCAGCTTGAACGGCAGGGGAAGCACAGATACGCAGTATTTT.

Of note for this clonotype: A much bigger clone sits one base away, suggesting this may be a read error. V and J are TRBV11-2 and TRBJ2-1; TRBD2 is a possible D gene (5 bases). V was shortened by 1 base and J by 9 bases, with 7 bases between the two germline ends. CDR1 is SGHAT and CDR2 is FQNNGV in the germline V gene. The CDR3 totals 12 residues. The CDR3, as DNA: TGTGCCAGCAGCTTAGTAGGGAGTGAGCAGTTCTTC. It specifies CASSLVGSEQFF.

As for this clonotype: At one end the junction does not follow the germline gene, possibly because of a read error. This rearrangement joins TRBV5-1 to TRBJ2-3, with D possibly being TRBD2 (5 bases). Germline values: CDR1 SGHRS, CDR2 YFSETQ. The CDR3 is 15 amino acids. The CDR3 region has the DNA TGTGCTAGCAGTGGGCTAGAGGCTAGCACGGATACGCAGTATTTT. This encodes CASSGLEASTDTQYF. The entire variable domain, with the rest obtained from reference TRBV5-1 and TRBJ2-3, is as follows: KAGVTQTPRYLIKTRGQQVTLSCSPISGHRSVSWYQQTPGQGLQFLFEYFSETQRNKGNFPGRFSGRQFSNSRSEMNVSTLELGDSALYLCASSGLEASTDTQYFGPGTRLTVL.

In regard to this clonotype: The junction shows a germline mismatch at one end, possibly a read error. V is TRBV10-3 and J is TRBJ2-5, with a tentative D call TRBD1 (6 bases). The CDR3 spans 14 residues. Germline lookup yields CDR1 ENHRY and CDR2 SYGVKD. The chain's CDR3 is CAICEGQAGETQYF. CDR3 coding DNA: TGTGCCATCTGTGAAGGGCAAGCAGGGGAGACCCAATACTTC.

This clonotype was counted many times. The genes are TRBV6-6 and TRBJ2-7, with 10 bases identical to TRBD2. CDR3 length: 16 residues. CDR1 is MNHNY and CDR2 is SVGAGI in the germline V gene (reference sequence). The V gene end was trimmed by 5 bases and the J gene end by 2 bases; junction bases not matched to a gene: 9. The CDR3 region is CASSHRAGGPTYEQYF. The CDR3 coding sequence is TGTGCCAGCAGTCATCGAGCGGGAGGGCCTACCTACGAGCAGTACTTC.

As to this clonotype: A junction end diverges from the germline sequence, so it may reflect a read error. The chain has TRBV7-9 and TRBJ2-7; 8 bases match TRBD1. This CDR3 is 15 amino acids long. Germline CDR1 is SEHNR and CDR2 is FQNEAQ (reference sequence). The CDR3 DNA reads as TGTGCCAGCAGCCAAAGACAGGGGTCATCCTACGATCAGTACTTC. It specifies CASSQRQGSSYDQYF.

As concerns this clonotype: The junction and the germline gene differ at one end; a read error may be behind it. V gene TRBV29-1 combines with J gene TRBJ2-1; possible D gene TRBD2, 5 bases. There are 16 residues in the CDR3. Germline CDR1 and CDR2: SQVTM and ANQGSEA. In DNA form, the CDR3 reads TGCAGCGTTGAAGACCTAGAGGAGAGGGCTTACAATGAGCAATTCTTC. This translates into CSVEDLEERAYNEQFF.

Note on this clonotype: Sequence at one end of the junction differs from germline and may be a read error. The chain recombines TRBV4-1 with TRBJ2-2; TRBD2 matches 8 bases. The CDR3 is 17 residues long. In germline, CDR1 is MGHRA, CDR2 YSYEKL. For the CDR3, the DNA is TGCGCCACCAGCCCTTATACTAGCGGAAGAGGGACCGGGAAGCTGTTTTTT. Encoded protein: CATSPYTSGRGTGKLFF.

As to this clonotype: At one boundary the junction diverges from the germline segment, which might be a read error. The genes are TRBV4-1 and TRBJ2-1; D uncertain. This CDR3 contains 18 residues. From germline, CDR1 is MGHRA and CDR2 YSYEKL. CDR3 sequence (DNA): TGTCCCAGCAGCCAACGCTTAAGTGGCTACCAAGACTACAATGAGCAGTTCTTC. The encoded protein is CPSSQRLSGYQDYNEQFF.

In regard to this clonotype: Germline and junction disagree at one end, which may indicate a read error. V is TRBV4-1 and J is TRBJ2-3, with D hard to call. This CDR3 is built from 13 residues. Germline-derived CDR1 and CDR2 are MGHRA and YSYEKL. CDR3 coding DNA: TGCGCCAGGAGCCAAGTCCTCTTATATACGCAGTATTTT. Translation gives CARSQVLLYTQYF.

Points on this clonotype: The conserved closing phenylalanine or tryptophan is absent in this CDR3, likely reflecting a read error. This chain connects TRBV9 to TRBJ2-7; D might be TRBD1 (6 bases). CDR3 length equals 15 residues. Germline V gene data show CDR1 as SGDLS and CDR2 as YYNGEE. Between the trimmed V and J ends, which lost 0 bases and 3 bases, there was a span of 13 bases. The CDR3 nucleotides are TGTGCCAGCAGCGTAGGAAGACAGGAGATCTACGAGCAGTACTCC. This codes for CASSVGRQEIYEQYS.

This clonotype occurred once. A read error is likely, as this CDR3 ends without the conserved phenylalanine or tryptophan. The genes are TRBV6-6 and TRBJ2-3, with 8 bases that match TRBD2. V gave up 6 bases and J gave up 7 bases; unmatched junction bases: 12. The CDR3 is made up of 15 amino acids. Germline CDR1 reads MNHNY; CDR2 reads SVGAGI (reference sequence). CDR3: CASSRASGSRYTQYY. The CDR3 DNA reads as TGTGCCAGCAGCCGAGCCAGCGGGAGTAGATATACGCAGTATTAT.

Notes on this clonotype: A much larger clone sits a single nucleotide away, making a read error possible. V and J are TRBV7-9 and TRBJ1-1; 7 bases match TRBD1. Germline loops: CDR1 SEHNR, CDR2 FQNEAQ (reference sequence). This CDR3 region has 12 residues. In nucleotides, the CDR3 is TGTGCCGGCAGCCAGACAGGGTTCGTTGCTTTCTTT. The encoded protein is CAGSQTGFVAFF.

In the case of this clonotype: One junction end does not reproduce the germline sequence, and a read error may be involved. The chain employs TRBV11-3 and TRBJ2-7; the D call may be TRBD1 or TRBD2 (5 bases each). The germline gives CDR1 SGHNT, CDR2 YENEEA. The CDR3 consists of 14 residues. The CDR3 DNA follows: TGTGCCAGCAGCCCTGGAGAAGGGGAGTACGAGCAGTGCTTC. This translates into CASSPGEGEYEQCF.

This clonotype was picked up many times. J is TRBJ2-1 and V is TRBV10-3; TRBD2 matches 8 bases. Per germline, CDR1 ENHRY and CDR2 SYGVKD. The CDR3 is 15 residues long. The trim removed 4 bases at V and 8 bases at J, leaving 10 bases unmatched. CDR3: CAISGVSGSVDEQFF. The DNA for the CDR3 is TGTGCCATCAGTGGGGTGAGCGGGAGTGTGGATGAGCAGTTCTTC.

For this clonotype: The CDR3 does not end in the conserved phenylalanine or tryptophan, so this is likely a read error. The V gene is TRBV5-4, the J gene TRBJ2-2; TRBD2 matches at 9 bases. The CDR3 covers 16 residues. Germline assignment: CDR1 SGHNT and CDR2 YYREEE (reference sequence). The CDR3 DNA reads TGTGCCAACAGCTTGCCAAGCGGGAGGACCACCGGGGAGCTGTTTTTA. It yields the protein CANSLPSGRTTGELFL.

Worth noting for this clonotype: The conserved phenylalanine or tryptophan is not found at the CDR3 terminus, so this likely reflects a read error. The chain is built from TRBV5-4 and TRBJ2-2; D not resolved. V was pared by 4 bases and J by 9 bases, with 10 bases between. This CDR3 contains 12 residues. Germline V gene data show CDR1 as SGHNT and CDR2 as YYREEE (reference sequence). The CDR3 region has the DNA TGTGCCAGCAGCACGTGGACCAGGGAGCTGTTTTTA. This translates into CASSTWTRELFL.

This clonotype was detected a few times. This may be a read error, as it is one base from a much larger clone. The chain employs TRBV5-6 and TRBJ2-1; maybe TRBD2 (5 bases). The V gene's germline CDR1 is SGHDT and CDR2 YYEEEE. Trimming left V 3 bases short and J 0 bases short, with 13 bases between. The CDR3 is 16 amino acids. The chain's CDR3 is CASSSDSSSSYNEQFF. The CDR3 DNA is TGTGCCAGCAGCTCGGACTCCTCTAGCTCCTACAATGAGCAGTTCTTC.

The chain has TRBV11-1 and TRBJ2-1; perhaps TRBD1 as D (6 bases). CDR1 is SGHAT, CDR2 FQDESV, per germline (reference sequence). This CDR3 has 13 amino acids. V was trimmed by 5 bases and J by 7 bases, leaving 12 bases between them. As DNA, the CDR3 is TGTGCCAGCAGCCAATGGACAGCGAATGAGCAGTTCTTC. This sequence encodes CASSQWTANEQFF.

As regards this clonotype: The junction departs from the called germline gene at one end, perhaps through a read error. The chain employs TRBV6-6 and TRBJ2-5, with D unresolved. This CDR3 is built from 13 residues. Germline V CDR1 and CDR2: MNHNY, SVGAGI (reference sequence). The CDR3 spells CDSSYLEQETHYF. DNA of the CDR3: TGTGACAGCAGTTACTTGGAGCAAGAGACCCACTACTTC.

Details on this clonotype: It is likely a read error, because the conserved phenylalanine at the end of the CDR3 is missing. This rearrangement joins TRBV14 to TRBJ2-7, with a tentative D call TRBD2 (7 bases). Trimming cost V 6 bases and J 7 bases, with 19 bases left between them. CDR1 is SGHDN and CDR2 is FVKESK in the germline V gene. There are 14 residues in the CDR3. The CDR3 DNA reads TGTGCCAGCAGTCCTGCGGGGGCGCTTGGGGAGCAGTACCTC. Translation: CASSPAGALGEQYL.

Turning to this clonotype: A read error may explain this, as a much larger clone is one base away. This chain joins TRBV24-1 and TRBJ2-5, with D hard to call. CDR1 is KGHDR and CDR2 is SFDVKD in the germline V gene. This CDR3 has 12 amino acids. V was trimmed by 4 bases and J by 5 bases, leaving 7 bases between them. DNA of the CDR3: TGTGCCACCAGTGACCCGGTGGAGACCCAGTACTTC. This gives the protein CATSDPVETQYF.

The V call is TRBV7-8, the J call TRBJ2-4; the D gene is possibly TRBD2 (5 bases). CDR3 length: 17 amino acids. Germline values: CDR1 SGHVS, CDR2 FQNEAQ. The V end was cut by 9 bases, the J end by 3 bases, with 24 bases between. The DNA of the CDR3 is TGTGCCAGAAGCCCCCTTTCCAGCGGATTAGTCAAAAACATTCAGTACTTC. This sequence encodes CARSPLSSGLVKNIQYF.

This clonotype was observed at least ten times. The chain combines TRBV4-1 with TRBJ1-5; D is unclear. In germline, CDR1 is MGHRA, CDR2 YSYEKL. V was pared by 5 bases and J by 0 bases, with 14 bases between. The CDR3 length is 16 residues. The DNA of the CDR3 is TGCGCCAGCAGCGCTCAACAGACTTATAGCAATCAGCCCCAGCATTTT. Translation gives CASSAQQTYSNQPQHF.